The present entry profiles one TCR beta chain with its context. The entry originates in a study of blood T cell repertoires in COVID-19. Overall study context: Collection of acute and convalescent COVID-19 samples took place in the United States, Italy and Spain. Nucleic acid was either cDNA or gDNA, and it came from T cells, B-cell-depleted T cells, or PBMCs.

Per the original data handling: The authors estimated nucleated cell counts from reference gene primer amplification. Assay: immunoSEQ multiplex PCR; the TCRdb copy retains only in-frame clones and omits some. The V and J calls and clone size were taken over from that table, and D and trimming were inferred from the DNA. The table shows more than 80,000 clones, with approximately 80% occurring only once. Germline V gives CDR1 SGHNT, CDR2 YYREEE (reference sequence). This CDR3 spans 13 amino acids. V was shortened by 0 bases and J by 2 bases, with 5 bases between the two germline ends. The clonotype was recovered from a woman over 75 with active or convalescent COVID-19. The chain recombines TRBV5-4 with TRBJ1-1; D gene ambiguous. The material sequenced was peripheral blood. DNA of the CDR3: TGTGCCAGCAGCTTGGACAGCAACACTGAAGCTTTCTTT. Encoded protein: CASSLDSNTEAFF.